This is a list of T cell receptor beta chains from one sample in a study of shared clonotypes between healthy human individuals. Sequenced by immunoSEQ multiplex PCR; TCRdb stores in-frame clones only, minus some. The sample holds millions of clones, 85% to 95% seen once. Sequencing was carried out using naive CD8+ T cells from PBMCs. All receptors derive from a man aged 18 to 35 in good health. Some clones in this sample may be carry-over from other donors' samples. Both conserved end residues are part of each CDR3. Fields, in order: D gene, V gene, J gene, clone size, CDR3 DNA, CDR3 protein. The D gene is left open where the match is weak. Where a row states a size, it is once, few, many or the class of an expanded clone; other rows omit it.

.	TRBV28	TRBJ1-5	.	TGTGCCAGCAGTTTATACACCCCCCTACAGGGAGGAAGGGAGCCCCAGCATTTT	CASSLYTPLQGGREPQHF
.	TRBV15	TRBJ2-7	.	TGTGCCACCAGCAGCGGGGGACTGAGCTACGAGCAGTACTTC	CATSSGGLSYEQYF
TRBD1	TRBV28	TRBJ2-2	.	TGTGCCAGCAGAACCGGGACAGGGGTCACCGGGGAGCTGTTTTTT	CASRTGTGVTGELFF
TRBD1	TRBV19	TRBJ1-2	.	TGTGCCAGTAGTACCCGGACAGGTCATGGCTACACCTTC	CASSTRTGHGYTF
.	TRBV15	TRBJ2-1	once	TGTGCCACCAGCCAGTCCAATGAGCAGTTCTTC	CATSQSNEQFF
.	TRBV7-9	TRBJ2-7	.	TGTGCCAGCAGCTCTAGAGGGGAGCAGTACTTC	CASSSRGEQYF
.	TRBV19	TRBJ2-6	.	TGTGCCAGTACTCTATGGGAGGCAAACTCTGGGGCCAACGTCCTGACTTTC	CASTLWEANSGANVLTF
.	TRBV9	TRBJ2-7	.	TGTGCCAGCAGCGCCACACTCACGACAGGCGAAAACAGTTACGAGCAGTACTTC	CASSATLTTGENSYEQYF
TRBD2	TRBV7-8	TRBJ2-1	.	TGTGCCAGCAGCCCCCACCCGGGAGGGTTCTACAATGAGCAGTTCTTC	CASSPHPGGFYNEQFF
.	TRBV4-1	TRBJ1-3	.	TGCGCCAGCAGCCAAGTCCTCCCTGACTCTGGAAACACCATATATTTT	CASSQVLPDSGNTIYF
TRBD1	TRBV5-8	TRBJ1-2	.	TGTGCCAGCAGGAGGACAGGGGAATATGGCTACACCTTC	CASRRTGEYGYTF
.	TRBV9	TRBJ1-1	.	TGTGCCAGCAGCGTTTTGGACAGAATGAACACTGAAGCTTTCTTT	CASSVLDRMNTEAFF
.	TRBV27	TRBJ2-7	.	TGTGCCAGCAGTTTATTCGGGAGTAGCTACGAGCAGTACTTC	CASSLFGSSYEQYF
TRBD2	TRBV7-9	TRBJ2-5	.	TGTGCCAGCAGCCCCAGTTTGCGGGAGGGTAAGGAGACCCAGTACTTC	CASSPSLREGKETQYF
TRBD1	TRBV4-3	TRBJ2-5	.	TGCGCCAGCAGCCCACGGACAGGGAAGTACCAAGAGACCCAGTACTTC	CASSPRTGKYQETQYF
.	TRBV27	TRBJ2-7	.	TGTGCCAGCAAAGCGTCCGCCTACGAGCAGTACTTC	CASKASAYEQYF
TRBD2	TRBV11-2	TRBJ2-1	.	TGTGCCAGCAGCTTTGGGACTATCCACAATGAGCAGTTCTTC	CASSFGTIHNEQFF
.	TRBV7-9	TRBJ1-1	.	TGTGCCAGCAGCTTGGGCAGGTGGAACACTGAAGCTTTCTTT	CASSLGRWNTEAFF
TRBD1	TRBV27	TRBJ2-1	once	TGTGCCAGCACTAAAAAAGGGACAGGGGGCTTCAATGAGCAGTTCTTC	CASTKKGTGGFNEQFF
TRBD1	TRBV6-5	TRBJ2-1	.	TGTGCCAGCAGTTACGACAGGGGGGCCCTCGGTGAGCAGTTCTTC	CASSYDRGALGEQFF
.	TRBV4-2	TRBJ2-1	.	TGTGCCAGCAGCCAAGACGGATGGGATGAGCAGTTCTTC	CASSQDGWDEQFF
.	TRBV27	TRBJ2-7	.	TGTGCCAGCAGTTCAAGTTTTGAGCAGTACTTC	CASSSSFEQYF
TRBD1	TRBV7-9	TRBJ2-3	.	TGTGCCAGCGACCCCAGGGGGCGCCCAGATACGCAGTATTTT	CASDPRGRPDTQYF
TRBD1	TRBV29-1	TRBJ1-2	.	TGCAGCGTTGAAGATGCGGACAGGCCTAACTATGGCTACACCTTC	CSVEDADRPNYGYTF
TRBD1	TRBV6-5	TRBJ2-3	.	TGTGCCAGCAGTTTATACAGGGGACCAGATACGCAGTATTTT	CASSLYRGPDTQYF
.	TRBV4-1	TRBJ2-2	.	TGCGCCAGCAGCCAAGTTGAGGGAAACGGGGAGCTGTTTTTT	CASSQVEGNGELFF
.	TRBV7-6	TRBJ2-1	.	TGTGCCAGCAGCTTAGTTCGGACAGAAAACAATGAGCAGTTCTTC	CASSLVRTENNEQFF
.	TRBV7-9	TRBJ1-5	.	TGTGCCAGCAGCTCAGGGGCCCGCAATCAGCCCCAGCATTTT	CASSSGARNQPQHF
.	TRBV11-2	TRBJ2-3	.	TGTGCCAGCAGCTTAGTCGGTTCCACAGATACGCAGTATTTT	CASSLVGSTDTQYF
.	TRBV29-1	TRBJ2-7	.	TGCAGCGTTGCCGACAGTCTAAGATCCTACGAGCAGTACTTC	CSVADSLRSYEQYF
TRBD1	TRBV7-9	TRBJ2-7	.	TGTGCCAGCAGCCACTTCCTGGACAGGGTTCCCTACGAGCAGTACTTC	CASSHFLDRVPYEQYF
.	TRBV5-1	TRBJ2-7	.	TGCGCCAGCAGCTTGGCGGGAAATGGGGAGCAGTACTTC	CASSLAGNGEQYF
.	TRBV6-1	TRBJ2-7	.	TGTGCCAGCCCAGACAGCCAATTCGGCGAGCAGTACTTC	CASPDSQFGEQYF
TRBD1	TRBV27	TRBJ2-7	.	TGTGCCAGCAGTTCTAGACAGGGTTATTACGAGCAGTACTTC	CASSSRQGYYEQYF
TRBD2	TRBV5-4	TRBJ2-1	.	TGTGCCAGCAGCTTGGGCCTAGCGGTCTACAATGAGCAGTTCTTC	CASSLGLAVYNEQFF
TRBD2	TRBV30	TRBJ2-1	.	TGTGCCTGGGGTAGCGGGAGGGCCCACGAGCAGTTCTTC	CAWGSGRAHEQFF
.	TRBV28	TRBJ1-2	once	TGTGCCAGCAGTTTTAGGGATTTGAAGGGCTACACCTTC	CASSFRDLKGYTF
TRBD1	TRBV4-2	TRBJ2-3	.	TGTGCCAGCAGCCTAAGAGGAGGACAGGGCACAGATACGCAGTATTTT	CASSLRGGQGTDTQYF
TRBD1	TRBV7-9	TRBJ1-2	.	TGTGCCAGCAGCACAGAACCGGGACAGGGAACTTTGGGCTACACCTTC	CASSTEPGQGTLGYTF
TRBD2	TRBV15	TRBJ2-3	.	TGTGCCACCAGCAGTGTAGCGGGAGGGACAGATACGCAGTATTTT	CATSSVAGGTDTQYF
TRBD1	TRBV18	TRBJ2-4	.	TGTGCCAGCTCCATCGACAGGGCAGCCAAAAACATTCAGTACTTC	CASSIDRAAKNIQYF
.	TRBV5-4	TRBJ2-2	.	TGTGCCAGCAGCCATATAGGCACCGGGGAGCTGTTTTTT	CASSHIGTGELFF
.	TRBV4-1	TRBJ2-5	.	TGCGCCAGCAGCCAAGTCCTCGGTCTCTTAAGGGTACAAGAGACCCAGTACTTC	CASSQVLGLLRVQETQYF
.	TRBV9	TRBJ1-4	.	TGTGCCAGCAGCGTAGAAGGTACTAATGAAAAACTGTTTTTT	CASSVEGTNEKLFF
.	TRBV5-8	TRBJ2-2	.	TGTGCCAGCAGCTTGGTCTCTAGCGTCATTCCGAACACCGGGGAGCTGTTTTTT	CASSLVSSVIPNTGELFF
TRBD2	TRBV5-1	TRBJ2-1	.	TGCGCCAGCAGCCCCACCGACATTAGACTAGCGGGAGGTCGCAATGAGCAGTTCTTC	CASSPTDIRLAGGRNEQFF
.	TRBV9	TRBJ2-1	once	TGTGCCAGCAGCGTAGAGGGGCGGGGCAATGAGCAGTTCTTC	CASSVEGRGNEQFF
TRBD1	TRBV2	TRBJ2-3	.	TGTGCCAGCTGGACAGGGCAATCTAGCACAGATACGCAGTATTTT	CASWTGQSSTDTQYF
TRBD2	TRBV27	TRBJ2-7	.	TGTGCCAGCAGTGGTCGGCGTAGCGGGATTTCCTACGAGCAGTACTTC	CASSGRRSGISYEQYF
.	TRBV5-6	TRBJ2-5	.	TGTGCCAGCAGCTCCCTAACCGGACTTCGGGAGACCCAGTACTTC	CASSSLTGLRETQYF
.	TRBV5-1	TRBJ2-1	.	TGCGCCAGCAGCTTGGATTGGGGATCGGGTGAGCAGTTCTTC	CASSLDWGSGEQFF
TRBD2	TRBV9	TRBJ2-7	.	TGTGCCAGCAGCGTAGATACTAGCGGCTACGAGCAGTACTTC	CASSVDTSGYEQYF
.	TRBV7-8	TRBJ2-6	.	TGTGCCAGCCAATTTAGGACCTCTGGGGCCAACGTCCTGACTTTC	CASQFRTSGANVLTF
.	TRBV7-9	TRBJ2-2	.	TGTGCCAGCAGCCCGAGTGTAGGCAGGGGGAACACCGGGGAGCTGTTTTTT	CASSPSVGRGNTGELFF